These T cell receptor beta chains were read from a single sample in a study of T cell changes during pregnancy in multiple sclerosis. Here immunoSEQ multiplex PCR was the method, and the copy in TCRdb shows in-frame clones only, minus some. This table holds around 92,000 clones, 93% found once. The sample in question was peripheral blood, obtained after pregnancy. The receptor source for this set is a female donor with multiple sclerosis, enrolled in a pregnancy study. The CDR3 runs from the conserved cysteine through the conserved F or W. The D gene is left open where the match is weak. Size is stated for part of the rows, as once, few or many counts, or as a class when the clone is expanded.

>TRBD2|TRBJ2-2|TRBV7-2|NA
TGTGCCAGCAGCTTCTCTAGCGGGTACACCGGGGAGCTGTTTTTT
CASSFSSGYTGELFF
>NA|TRBJ2-7|TRBV25-1|NA
TGTGCCAGCAGGGGAGATTCCTACGAGCAGTACTTC
CASRGDSYEQYF
>NA|TRBJ1-5|TRBV6-1|NA
TGTGCCGGTACTTCCTCTGGCAATCAGCCCCAGCATTTT
CAGTSSGNQPQHF
>TRBD2|TRBJ2-3|TRBV5-1|NA
TGCGCCAGCAGCTTGGGGACTAGCTCGGGCACAGATACGCAGTATTTT
CASSLGTSSGTDTQYF
>NA|TRBJ1-2|TRBV19|NA
TGTGCCAGCGCCCCGGAGTGGGGAGGGGGCTACACCTTC
CASAPEWGGGYTF
>TRBD1|TRBJ1-5|TRBV9|NA
TGTGCCAGCAGTGAGGGGGACAGCCGCGAACCCCAGCATTTT
CASSEGDSREPQHF
>NA|TRBJ2-2|TRBV7-8|NA
TGTGCCAGCAGCTTAGGAGCGGGCACCGGGGAGCTGTTTTTT
CASSLGAGTGELFF
>NA|TRBJ2-1|TRBV2|NA
TGTGCCAGCAGAGCCGGTGGGGACGAGGGGGTCTTC
CASRAGGDEGVF
>TRBD2|TRBJ2-1|TRBV7-9|NA
TGTGCCAGCAGCTACCCTCGGACTAGCGGGAGAAACCACAATGAGCAGTTCTTC
CASSYPRTSGRNHNEQFF
>NA|TRBJ2-6|TRBV30|once
TGTGCCTGGAGTGTACACCACTCTGGGGCCAACGTCCTGACTTTC
CAWSVHHSGANVLTF
>NA|TRBJ2-3|TRBV5-4|NA
TGTGCCAGCAGCTCGATATTTTCTTCGAGTCACACAGATACGCAGTATTTT
CASSSIFSSSHTDTQYF
>TRBD1|TRBJ2-7|TRBV19|NA
TGTGCCAGTAGCCGCGGACAGGGCGCCTACGAGCAGTACTTC
CASSRGQGAYEQYF
>NA|TRBJ1-1|TRBV19|NA
TGTGCCAGTAGTATCCGGGGGAACACTGAAGCTTTCTTT
CASSIRGNTEAFF
>TRBD2|TRBJ2-7|TRBV7-9|NA
TGTGCCTCCCAGGCTAGCGGGGGTTACGAGCAGTACTTC
CASQASGGYEQYF
>TRBD2|TRBJ2-3|TRBV27|NA
TGTGCCAGCAGGATTAGCGGGAGGGCCTCAGATACGCAGTATTTT
CASRISGRASDTQYF
>NA|TRBJ2-1|TRBV6-1|NA
TGTGCCAGCAGATATGGGGGCATCGATGAGCAGTTCTTC
CASRYGGIDEQFF
>NA|TRBJ2-1|TRBV30|once
TGTGCCTGGAGTGGGGGGGAAAGCTCCTACAATGAGCAGTTCTTC
CAWSGGESSYNEQFF
>TRBD1|TRBJ1-5|TRBV5-6|NA
TGTGCCAGCAGCTGCCCCTGGCAGGGGGCAAATCAGCCCCAGCATTTT
CASSCPWQGANQPQHF
>TRBD1|TRBJ1-2|TRBV4-2|few
TGTGCCAGCAAATTACAGGGGGGAAACTATGGCTACACCTTC
CASKLQGGNYGYTF
>NA|TRBJ2-7|TRBV28|NA
TGTGCCAGCAGTTTGAAAGGACTCAGGCAGTACTTC
CASSLKGLRQYF
>NA|TRBJ2-2|TRBV30|few
TGTGCCTGGAGTGTAATTCAGGGCATCGGGGAGCTGTTTTTT
CAWSVIQGIGELFF
>NA|TRBJ1-1|TRBV29-1|NA
TGCAGCGTTCCTAGGGCAGGGTCTATGAACACTGAAGCTTTCTTT
CSVPRAGSMNTEAFF
>NA|TRBJ2-7|TRBV2|NA
TGTGCCAGCAGTCGGGACTTCTCCTACGAGCAGTACTTC
CASSRDFSYEQYF
>TRBD2|TRBJ2-3|TRBV28|NA
TGTGCCAGCAGTTCCCTGGGGGTCGGACTAGCGGCTAGCACAGATACGCAGTATTTT
CASSSLGVGLAASTDTQYF
>NA|TRBJ1-2|TRBV4-1|NA
TGCGCCAGCAGCCAAGTCGTCGGGTATGGCTACACCTTC
CASSQVVGYGYTF
>TRBD2|TRBJ2-7|TRBV4-2|once
TGTGCCAGCAGCCACCACGGGAGTAGCGGGAGGTACGAGCAGTACTTC
CASSHHGSSGRYEQYF
>TRBD2|TRBJ2-2|TRBV7-6|NA
TGTGCCAGCAGCTTACTTAGCGGGGCGAACACCGGGGAGCTGTTTTTT
CASSLLSGANTGELFF
>NA|TRBJ2-3|TRBV9|NA
TGTGCCAGCAGCGTAGGTTCCTCCACAGATACGCAGTATTTT
CASSVGSSTDTQYF
>TRBD1|TRBJ2-7|TRBV9|NA
TGTGCCAGCAGCGTAGGGACAGGGCGCTCCTACGAGCAGTACTTC
CASSVGTGRSYEQYF
>TRBD1|TRBJ2-3|TRBV19|NA
TGTGCCAGTAGTAACTCGAGGGGGCCTGATACGCAGTATTTT
CASSNSRGPDTQYF
>TRBD1|TRBJ1-5|TRBV28|NA
TGTGCCAGCAGTAGGCTGGGGACAGGGGGCTTTTATAGCAATCAGCCCCAGCATTTT
CASSRLGTGGFYSNQPQHF
>TRBD1|TRBJ1-3|TRBV15|NA
TGTGCCACCAGCATAGACAGGGGGCTGCAAAACACCATATATTTT
CATSIDRGLQNTIYF
>TRBD1|TRBJ2-6|TRBV28|NA
TGTGCCAGCAGGAGACAGGGGTCTGGGGCCAACGTCCTGACTTTC
CASRRQGSGANVLTF
>TRBD1|TRBJ2-7|TRBV28|once
TGTGCCAGCAGGGAACAGGGGGCCTACGAGCAGTACTTC
CASREQGAYEQYF
>TRBD2|TRBJ2-3|TRBV18|NA
TGTGCCAGCTCACCCCTAGCGGGAGGGCCTAGCACAGATACGCAGTATTTT
CASSPLAGGPSTDTQYF
>TRBD2|TRBJ2-3|TRBV14|once
TGTGCCAGCAGCCAAGATTCACTAGCGAGCTCCGGTACGCAGTATTTT
CASSQDSLASSGTQYF
>NA|TRBJ2-7|TRBV6-5|NA
TGTGCCAGCAGGGGTGTAGGGGACTACGAGCAGTACTTC
CASRGVGDYEQYF
>TRBD2|TRBJ2-7|TRBV27|NA
TGTGCCAGCAGTCCTATGAGGGGCCGACTAGCCGCGGGCTACGAGCAGTACTTC
CASSPMRGRLAAGYEQYF
>NA|TRBJ2-3|TRBV21-1|NA
TGTGCCAGCAGTCTACGGCAAGCGGGAGGGGGAGATACGCAGTATTTT
CASSLRQAGGGDTQYF
>TRBD1|TRBJ1-1|TRBV19|few
TGTGCCAGTAGCTCGCCAGGGACAGGGAACACTGAAGCTTTCTTT
CASSSPGTGNTEAFF
>NA|TRBJ1-1|TRBV7-8|NA
TGTGCCAGCAGCTTATCAGCCGCGGGGACTGAAGCTTTCTTT
CASSLSAAGTEAFF
>NA|TRBJ2-3|TRBV30|NA
TGTGCCTGGGGGAGGTCTACAGATACGCAGTATTTT
CAWGRSTDTQYF
>NA|TRBJ2-5|TRBV4-1|NA
TGCGCCAGCAGCCAAAAGGCGGAGGGGCGGGAGACCCAGTACTTC
CASSQKAEGRETQYF
>TRBD2|TRBJ2-1|TRBV10-3|NA
TGTGCCATCAGTGAAGCGGGAGATGAGCAGTTCTTC
CAISEAGDEQFF
>TRBD2|TRBJ2-3|TRBV7-9|once
TGTGCCAGCAGCTTCGGCCTCGTCGGATGGGAGGGACAGTATTTT
CASSFGLVGWEGQYF
>NA|TRBJ2-7|TRBV5-6|NA
TGTGCCAGCCGCGACAGCCTCTCCTACGAGCAGTACTTC
CASRDSLSYEQYF
>NA|TRBJ2-7|TRBV29-1|NA
TGCAGCGTTGGGCAGGGGAGCCCCTCAGCTAAGCAGTACTTC
CSVGQGSPSAKQYF
>TRBD1|TRBJ1-5|TRBV28|NA
TGTGCCAGCAGTTACAGGGGGCTGAGAGAGCCCCAGCATTTT
CASSYRGLREPQHF
>TRBD1|TRBJ2-3|TRBV9|NA
TGTGCCAGCAGCCTGGGACAGGGACATTTCACAGATACGCAGTATTTT
CASSLGQGHFTDTQYF
>TRBD1|TRBJ1-5|TRBV6-5|NA
TGTGCCAGCAGTTACGTCAGGGGGTCTCAGCCCCAGCATTTT
CASSYVRGSQPQHF
>TRBD1|TRBJ2-7|TRBV6-1|NA
TGTGCCAGCAGTGCGGGGACAGGATATGGGGAGCAGTACTTC
CASSAGTGYGEQYF
>NA|TRBJ2-7|TRBV6-1|NA
TGTGCCACGGCCGGGGAGCAGTACTTC
CATAGEQYF
>TRBD2|TRBJ2-3|TRBV27|NA
TGTGCCAGCAGTTTTAAACTAGCGGGGGGGAGGGTCCCAGATACGCAGTATTTT
CASSFKLAGGRVPDTQYF